What follows describes a single T cell receptor beta chain. Its antigen is unknown. The data were produced by immunoSEQ multiplex PCR, yet TCRdb's version contains in-frame clones alone and is incomplete. The sample holds some 100,000 clones, roughly 91% seen once. This specimen belongs to a study of PD-1 blockade in classical Hodgkin lymphoma. On the study more broadly: Nivolumab dosed at 3 mg/kg went to patients intravenously every 2 weeks.

CDR1 and CDR2 (germline): MNHEY, SMNVEV (reference sequence). CDR3 size: 12 residues. Trimming removed 7 bases from V and 8 bases from J; junction bases left unmatched: 7. Time point in this sample: cycle 4 day 1 (C4D1), after six to seven weeks of nivolumab. Following autologous stem cell transplantation, relapse occurred in every patient, and exposure to brentuximab vedotin varied. Study-wide findings and caveats: Diversity in CD4+ TCRs, unlike that measured in CD8+ TCRs, had risen significantly by C4D1. Before treatment, complete responders showed about the same diversity as newly diagnosed patients. The repertoire differences lack a defined cause, possibly disease activity or prior therapy.

The sample consisted of peripheral blood mononuclear cells (PBMCs), taken before the fourth cycle of nivolumab. This clonotype was sampled from a human donor with classical Hodgkin lymphoma. V and J are TRBV27 and TRBJ2-7; 8 bases agree with TRBD2. This CDR3 is CASTTGREKQYF. In nucleotides, the CDR3 is TGTGCCAGCACCACCGGGAGGGAGAAGCAGTACTTC.